This T cell receptor beta chain stems from a study of blood T cell repertoires in COVID-19. The CDR3 has 15 residues. CDR1 and CDR2 from the germline V gene are SNHLY and FYNNEI. Trimming removed 3 bases from V and 5 bases from J; junction bases left unmatched: 7. This table comes from immunoSEQ multiplex PCR, and its TCRdb copy is limited to in-frame clones, with some not included. The profile covers roughly 150,000 clones, with around 86% appearing a single time and about 4.2% taken by the ten largest. This chain uses TRBV2 with TRBJ2-3, with 8 bases identical to TRBD1. The receptor was isolated from an elderly woman with acute or convalescent COVID-19. The source material was peripheral blood. The chain's CDR3 is CASSERTGWGDTQYF. The DNA of the CDR3 is TGTGCCAGCAGTGAGAGGACAGGGTGGGGAGATACGCAGTATTTT.